Each of the 30 T cell receptor beta chains below was sequenced from the same sample in a study of response to subunit inactivated influenza vaccine. MiXCR, run by TCRdb on the RT-PCR reads, gives a single entry per CDR3 protein. The table lists under 850,000 distinct CDR3 sequences, roughly 20% of them singletons. The sample in question was PBMCs from blood, obtained 5 to 6 days after vaccination. The receptors were gathered from a man in his forties or fifties who received an inactivated influenza vaccine.

This clonotype occurred a few times. The gene calls are TRBV7-2 and TRBJ2-1; 11 bases line up with TRBD2. The CDR3 has 14 residues. Germline V lookup: CDR1 SGHTA, CDR2 FQGNSA. With 2 bases clipped from V and 8 bases from J, the junction kept 2 bases outside the gene matches. Here the CDR3 DNA reads TGTGCCAGCAGCTTACTAGCGGGGGGCCATGAGCAGTTCTTC. Residues: CASSLLAGGHEQFF.

The rearrangement uses TRBV4-3 and TRBJ1-4; D remains unclear. The V gene's germline CDR1 is LGHNA and CDR2 YSLEER. The CDR3 has 16 residues. The V end was cut by 1 base, the J end by 3 bases, with 12 bases between. The chain's CDR3 is CASSQGLRQPNEKLFF. The CDR3 DNA sequence: TGCGCCAGCAGCCAAGGATTGCGGCAGCCTAATGAAAAACTGTTTTTT.

The CDR3: CSAITGARQPQHF. The CDR3 bases are TGCAGTGCTATCACAGGGGCGCGACAGCCCCAGCATTTT. V usage is TRBV20-1 and J usage is TRBJ1-5; 7 nucleotides agree with TRBD1. Germline lookup yields CDR1 DFQATT and CDR2 SNEGSKA (reference sequence). This CDR3 has 13 amino acids. V dropped 4 bases and J dropped 7; count of bases not matched to a gene: 7.

This clonotype showed up just a few times. This chain uses TRBV5-1 with TRBJ2-1; the D gene is possibly TRBD2 (5 bases). The CDR3 covers 15 residues. Germline CDR1 and CDR2: SGHRS and YFSETQ. Trimming shortened V by 5 bases and J by 2 bases, and 14 bases separated the two germline ends. The DNA for the CDR3 is TGCGCCAGCAGTAAATCGACTACCACCTACAATGAGCAGTTCTTC. Residues: CASSKSTTTYNEQFF.

The chain recombines TRBV10-1 with TRBJ2-7; weak D call: TRBD1 (5 bases). CDR1 is WNHNN, CDR2 SYGVQD, per germline (reference sequence). CDR3 size: 14 residues. V lost 3 bases to trimming and J lost 3 bases, with 12 bases between them. Written as DNA, the CDR3 is TGCGCCAGCAGTGACTCAGGGTCCGGCTACGAGCAGTACTTC. Amino acid sequence: CASSDSGSGYEQYF.

This clonotype was seen a few times. The gene calls are TRBV6-1 and TRBJ2-5; the D gene is possibly TRBD1 (7 bases). Germline values: CDR1 MNHNS, CDR2 SASEGT. V lost 6 bases and J 3 bases, leaving 11 bases between the germline ends. The CDR3 totals 13 residues. The CDR3, as DNA: TGTGCCAGCAGGCAGGGGGGTAAAGAGACCCAGTACTTC. Its protein is CASRQGGKETQYF.

This clonotype appeared a few times. V gene TRBV6-2 or TRBV6-3 combines with J gene TRBJ2-1; D may be TRBD2 (5 bases). The CDR3 is 15 amino acids. V was trimmed by 4 bases and J by 2 bases, leaving 12 bases between them. Germline CDR1 reads MNHEY; CDR2 reads SVGEGT. The CDR3 coding sequence is TGTGCCAGCAGTTTTCGGACTTTGACCTACAATGAGCAGTTCTTC. Translated: CASSFRTLTYNEQFF.

J is TRBJ2-5 and V is TRBV20-1, with 15 bases fitting TRBD2. The CDR3 is 17 residues long. Germline CDR1 reads DFQATT; CDR2 reads SNEGSKA (reference sequence). The junction had 4 bases not matched to a gene; V was cut back by 1 base and J by 1 base. The CDR3 region is CSARGTSGGAVQETQYF. CDR3 nucleotide sequence: TGCAGTGCTAGAGGGACTAGCGGGGGGGCTGTCCAAGAGACCCAGTACTTC.

This clonotype has just a few counts. The chain has TRBV11-1 and TRBJ2-1; D possibly corresponds to TRBD1 (6 bases). CDR1 is SGHAT and CDR2 is FQDESV in the germline V gene (reference sequence). This CDR3 region has 14 residues. The V and J ends lost 0 bases and 6 bases respectively, with 9 bases between them. CDR3 residues: CASSLAQGLNEQFF. CDR3 DNA sequence: TGTGCCAGCAGCTTAGCCCAGGGGCTCAATGAGCAGTTCTTC. The full variable domain, its missing parts supplied by reference TRBV11-1 and TRBJ2-1, is EAEVAQSPRYKITEKSQAVAFWCDPISGHATLYWYRQILGQGPELLVQFQDESVVDDSQLPKDRFSAERLKGVDSTLKIQPAELGDSAMYLCASSLAQGLNEQFFGPGTRLTVL.

This clonotype was counted only a few times. V gene TRBV7-3 combines with J gene TRBJ2-3; TRBD2 is a possible D gene (5 bases). Germline-derived CDR1 and CDR2 are SGHTA and FQGTGA. Trimming removed 3 bases at V and 6 bases at J, with 10 bases between. The CDR3 loop spans 13 amino acids. CDR3 nucleotide sequence: TGTGCCAGCAGCTTGAGAGGGTGGGATACGCAGTATTTT. Protein sequence: CASSLRGWDTQYF.

The chain carries TRBV12-3 or TRBV12-4 and TRBJ2-1, with D uncertain. Trimming left V 3 bases short and J 6 bases short, with 15 bases between. This CDR3 comprises 15 residues. The CDR3 sequence is CASSLRTAGLNEQFF. The CDR3 DNA follows: TGTGCCAGCAGTTTGCGGACCGCCGGGCTCAATGAGCAGTTCTTC.

The V call is TRBV14, the J call TRBJ2-7, with a possible D match to TRBD2 (6 bases). V was cut by 0 bases and J by 7 bases, with 16 bases left in between. Germline CDR1 reads SGHDN; CDR2 reads FVKESK. The CDR3 loop spans 15 amino acids. The CDR3: CASSQDGGPGWEQYF. DNA of the CDR3: TGTGCCAGCAGCCAAGATGGAGGGCCCGGTTGGGAGCAGTACTTC.

This clonotype has at least ten counts. The chain couples TRBV4-3 to TRBJ2-1; the D is unclear. The CDR3 has 15 residues. Per the germline V gene, CDR1 is LGHNA and CDR2 is YSLEER. The V gene lost 4 bases and the J gene lost 5 bases, with 15 bases spanning the gap. CDR3: CASSPSEGSDNEQFF. As DNA, the CDR3 is TGCGCCAGCAGCCCCTCTGAAGGCAGCGACAATGAGCAGTTCTTC.

V is TRBV4-2 and J is TRBJ2-1; D may be TRBD2 (5 bases). V was pared by 1 base and J by 7 bases, with 20 bases between. CDR1 and CDR2 from the germline V gene are LGHNA and YNFKEQ. This CDR3 comprises 17 residues. CDR3 in amino acids: CASSQVLVGGGWNEQFF. Written as DNA, the CDR3 is TGTGCCAGCAGCCAAGTTTTGGTCGGAGGAGGTTGGAATGAGCAGTTCTTC.

The CDR3 loop reads CASSYSGRPGELFF. CDR3 nucleotide sequence: TGTGCCAGCAGTTATAGCGGGAGACCCGGGGAGCTGTTTTTT. The chain recombines TRBV6-2 or TRBV6-3 with TRBJ2-2; 9 bases line up with TRBD2. Germline-derived CDR1 and CDR2 are MNHEY and SVGEGT. The J segment lost 6 bases and the V segment lost 3 bases, leaving 2 bases of the junction unmatched. This CDR3 comprises 14 residues.

V gene TRBV21-1 combines with J gene TRBJ2-7; the D call TRBD1 from the table was never checked on the DNA. TRBV21-1 is a pseudogene locus. CDR3 length: 15 residues. This CDR3 is CASSARDRGFNEQYF. The CDR3 DNA sequence: TGTGCCAGCAGCGCTCGAGACAGGGGTTTCAACGAGCAGTACTTC.

This clonotype was observed a few times. The chain recombines TRBV7-9 with TRBJ2-1, with TRBD1 matching over 7 bases. This CDR3 has 14 amino acids. Germline CDR1 reads SEHNR; CDR2 reads FQNEAQ (reference sequence). V trimming: 11 bases; J trimming: 8 bases; junction bases outside the gene matches: 15. CDR3 region: CAFSEGARIYEQFF. The CDR3 nucleotides are TGTGCCTTCTCCGAGGGGGCGCGGATCTATGAGCAGTTCTTC.

This clonotype was seen more than once but under ten times. The V gene is TRBV24-1, the J gene TRBJ1-5; a weak D match, TRBD1 (5 bases). Trimming stripped 1 base from V and 9 bases from J, with 12 bases between. Germline-derived CDR1 and CDR2 are KGHDR and SFDVKD. The CDR3 is 14 residues long. The CDR3 DNA reads as TGTGCCACCAGTGATTTAAGGGGCTTAGGGCCCCAGCATTTT. Protein product: CATSDLRGLGPQHF.

The table lists this clonotype with a few counts. The chain carries TRBV7-2 and TRBJ1-6; D is possibly TRBD1 (5 bases). The CDR3 spans 15 residues. Germline assignment: CDR1 SGHTA and CDR2 FQGNSA. The ends were cut back, 1 base at V and 10 bases at J, with 14 bases in the middle. The CDR3 reads CASSLGGQGWSPLHF. For the CDR3, the DNA is TGTGCCAGCAGCTTAGGTGGCCAGGGCTGGTCACCCCTCCACTTT.

The chain recombines TRBV20-1 with TRBJ2-3; D is unresolved. This CDR3 contains 14 residues. Germline assignment: CDR1 DFQATT and CDR2 SNEGSKA (reference sequence). V lost 3 bases to trimming and J lost 2 bases, with 12 bases between them. The CDR3 is CSARTQVPTDTQYF. Here the CDR3 DNA reads TGCAGTGCTAGGACCCAGGTACCCACAGATACGCAGTATTTT.

This clonotype has more than one count but fewer than ten. The chain uses TRBV24-1 and TRBJ2-3; D is unresolved. Trimming pared 1 base from V and 2 bases from J, leaving 6 bases between. Germline V lookup: CDR1 KGHDR, CDR2 SFDVKD. The CDR3 spans 14 residues. The CDR3 coding sequence is TGTGCCACCAGTGATTTTGGCATCACAGATACGCAGTATTTT. Amino acid sequence: CATSDFGITDTQYF.

This clonotype has only a few counts. The genes are TRBV7-2 and TRBJ2-3, with 13 bases matching TRBD2. Germline V gene sequence: CDR1 SGHTA, CDR2 FQGNSA. The CDR3 is 17 residues long. V was clipped by 3 bases and J by 4 bases; unmatched bases: 7. The CDR3 here is CASSFLTSGGAADTQYF. CDR3 sequence (DNA): TGTGCCAGCAGCTTTCTTACTAGCGGGGGGGCGGCAGATACGCAGTATTTT.

This clonotype turned up a few times. This chain uses TRBV6-2 or TRBV6-3 with TRBJ2-7; D is perhaps TRBD1 (5 bases). CDR3 size: 13 residues. The ends were cut back, 4 bases at V and 3 bases at J, with 10 bases in the middle. Germline V gene sequence: CDR1 MNHEY, CDR2 SVGEGT. The DNA of the CDR3 is TGTGCCAGCAGTTCTTCCAGGGTCTACGAGCAGTACTTC. It codes for CASSSSRVYEQYF.

This clonotype occurred many times. This chain connects TRBV29-1 to TRBJ1-1, with D maybe TRBD1 (5 bases). CDR3 length: 12 amino acids. Per the germline V gene, CDR1 is SQVTM and CDR2 is ANQGSEA. CDR3 sequence: CSARDRNTEAFF. For the CDR3, the DNA is TGCAGTGCTAGGGACCGGAACACTGAAGCTTTCTTT. The full variable domain, its missing parts supplied by reference TRBV29-1 and TRBJ1-1, is SAVISQKPSRDICQRGTSLTIQCQVDSQVTMMFWYRQQPGQSLTLIATANQGSEATYESGFVIDKFPISRPNLTFSTLTVSNMSPEDSSIYLCSARDRNTEAFFGQGTRLTVV.

With respect to this clonotype: One junction end does not reproduce the germline sequence, and a read error may be involved. CDR3 DNA sequence: TGTGCCAGCAGCTTAAATCAGGCGACAGGGGGAACACTAAATCAGCCCCATCATTTT. This gives the protein CASSLNQATGGTLNQPHHF. This chain links TRBV11-2 with TRBJ1-5; 9 nucleotides align to TRBD1. This CDR3 has 19 residues. Germline values: CDR1 SGHAT, CDR2 FQNNGV.

This clonotype was observed a few times. The chain has TRBV9 and TRBJ1-3; D unclear. Looked up from germline, CDR1 is SGDLS and CDR2 is YYNGEE. This CDR3 contains 14 residues. V lost 4 bases, J lost 0 bases, and 8 bases lay in between. The CDR3 here is CASSSLLSGNTIYF. CDR3 DNA sequence: TGTGCCAGCAGCTCACTCCTCTCTGGAAACACCATATATTTT.

The rearrangement uses TRBV28 and TRBJ1-6, with unresolved D. Germline V CDR1 and CDR2: MDHEN, SYDVKM. This CDR3 is built from 15 residues. Trimming stripped 2 bases from V and 7 bases from J, with 12 bases between. The CDR3 nucleotides read TGTGCCAGCAGTTTACTCCAGGTCCTGAATTCACCCCTCCACTTT. This translates into CASSLLQVLNSPLHF. Supplemented by reference TRBV28 and TRBJ1-6, the full variable domain reads DVKVTQSSRYLVKRTGEKVFLECVQDMDHENMFWYRQDPGLGLRLIYFSYDVKMKEKGDIPEGYSVSREKKERFSLILESASTNQTSMYLCASSLLQVLNSPLHFGNGTRLTVT.

The chain uses TRBV6-1 and TRBJ2-7; 7 nucleotides match TRBD1. J gave up 0 bases and V 5 bases, and 10 bases lay outside the gene matches. Germline V gives CDR1 MNHNS, CDR2 SASEGT. The CDR3 consists of 16 residues. CDR3 coding DNA: TGTGCCAGCAGTAAACGTAGGGGGCACAGCTCCTACGAGCAGTACTTC. Amino acids: CASSKRRGHSSYEQYF.

The table lists this clonotype with a few counts. CDR3 coding DNA: TGTGCCAGCTTAGCGGGAGGGCAAGAGACCCAGTACTTC. This encodes CASLAGGQETQYF. The chain joins TRBV28 to TRBJ2-5; 11 bases map to TRBD2. The ends lost 8 bases at V and 2 bases at J; junction bases unmatched: 1. Germline-derived CDR1 and CDR2 are MDHEN and SYDVKM. There are 13 residues in the CDR3.

This clonotype was detected only a few times. V gene TRBV5-1 combines with J gene TRBJ1-2; D remains ambiguous. The CDR3 contains 12 residues. Germline V gives CDR1 SGHRS, CDR2 YFSETQ. Trimming shortened V by 0 bases and J by 11 bases, and 11 bases separated the two germline ends. Here the CDR3 DNA reads TGCGCCAGCAGCTTGGTGGGCAGGACGTACACCTTC. It specifies CASSLVGRTYTF. The whole variable domain, filled in from reference TRBV5-1 and TRBJ1-2, reads KAGVTQTPRYLIKTRGQQVTLSCSPISGHRSVSWYQQTPGQGLQFLFEYFSETQRNKGNFPGRFSGRQFSNSRSEMNVSTLELGDSALYLCASSLVGRTYTFGSGTRLTVV.